Included here is one T cell receptor beta chain sequence, with context. Clones were sequenced by immunoSEQ multiplex PCR, and TCRdb holds only the in-frame ones, with some missing. The sample yields approximately 150,000 clones, around 89% seen once. The source of the sample is a study of blood T cell repertoires in COVID-19. Trimming took 1 base from V and 7 from J; bases not matched to a gene: 6. The CDR3 spans 14 residues. Germline-derived CDR1 and CDR2 are SGHTA and FQGNSA. This sequence joins TRBV7-2 and TRBJ1-2, with 7 positions matching TRBD1. Specimen: peripheral blood. This receptor was identified in a human donor in a cohort sampled during active COVID-19. CDR3 DNA: TGTGCCAGCAGCTTAGAGCGCAGGGGGAGTGGCTACACCTTC. This encodes CASSLERRGSGYTF. Together with reference TRBV7-2 and TRBJ1-2, the CDR3 gives the full variable domain: GAGVSQSPSNKVTEKGKDVELRCDPISGHTALYWYRQSLGQGLEFLIYFQGNSAPDKSGLPSDRFSAERTGGSVSTLTIQRTQQEDSAVYLCASSLERRGSGYTFGSGTRLTVV.